This T cell receptor beta chain is from a study of PD-L1 blockade in urothelial cancer. Study overall: Among blood samples, the median T cell count was around 150,000. Study-level points and caveats: In blood at 3 weeks, tumor-associated clones expanded more among patients with durable benefit.

CDR1 and CDR2 (germline): SGHRS, YFSETQ. The CDR3 covers 17 residues. The V and J ends lost 4 bases and 6 bases, in that order; junction bases with no gene match: 16. Here immunoSEQ multiplex PCR was the method, and the copy in TCRdb shows in-frame clones only, minus some. The sample contains about 51,000 clones, 70% to 90% of which appear only once. Concerning this clone itself: The antigen is undetermined.

The rearrangement links TRBV5-1 to TRBJ2-3; 8 bases fit TRBD1. This specimen consisted of PBMCs, obtained around atezolizumab (anti-PD-L1) treatment. The clonotype originates from a man in his sixties with urothelial cancer. The CDR3 protein is CASSLNPQGGTSDTQYF. The CDR3 nucleotides read TGCGCCAGCAGCCTGAACCCACAGGGGGGAACTTCGGATACGCAGTATTTT.